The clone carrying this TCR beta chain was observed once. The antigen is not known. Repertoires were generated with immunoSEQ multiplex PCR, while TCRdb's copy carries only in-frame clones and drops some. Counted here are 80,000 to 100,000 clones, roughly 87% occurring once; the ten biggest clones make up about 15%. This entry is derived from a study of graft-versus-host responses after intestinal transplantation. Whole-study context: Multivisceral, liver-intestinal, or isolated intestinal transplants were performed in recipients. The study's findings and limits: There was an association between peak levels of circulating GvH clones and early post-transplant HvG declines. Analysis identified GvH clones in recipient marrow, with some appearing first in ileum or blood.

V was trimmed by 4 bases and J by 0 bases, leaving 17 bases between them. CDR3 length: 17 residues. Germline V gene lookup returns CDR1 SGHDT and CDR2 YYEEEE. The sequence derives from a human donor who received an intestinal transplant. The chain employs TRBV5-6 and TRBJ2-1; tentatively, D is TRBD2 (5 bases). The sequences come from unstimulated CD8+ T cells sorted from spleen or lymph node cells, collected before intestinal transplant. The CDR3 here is CASSRRPFSSSYNEQFF. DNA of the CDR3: TGTGCCAGCAGCCGGAGGCCTTTCAGCAGCTCCTACAATGAGCAGTTCTTC. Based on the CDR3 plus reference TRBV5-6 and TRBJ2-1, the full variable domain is DAGVTQSPTHLIKTRGQQVTLRCSPKSGHDTVSWYQQALGQGPQFIFQYYEEEERQRGNFPDRFSGHQFPNYSSELNVNALLLGDSALYLCASSRRPFSSSYNEQFFGPGTRLTVL.